The T cell receptor (beta chain) described here comes from a study of blood T cells in healthy people across ages. The authors ran a second PCR of about 6 to 12 cycles using a sample-barcoded 5' primer and a J-beta primer mix. MiXCR, run by TCRdb on the 5' RACE reads, gives a single entry per CDR3 protein. The table lists about 750,000 distinct CDR3 sequences, about 55% of them singletons, with approximately 40% in the top ten. The CDR3 has 13 amino acids. Unmatched junction bases numbered 1, after V lost 6 bases and J lost 3 bases. The germline CDR1 and CDR2 sequences are SNHLY and FYNNEI. This chain joins TRBV2 and TRBJ2-1; 8 bases align to TRBD1. The TCR was taken from an elderly man in good health. The source material was blood. The CDR3 reads CASRGQGYNEQFF. The CDR3 DNA reads TGTGCCAGCAGAGGACAGGGCTACAATGAGCAGTTCTTC.